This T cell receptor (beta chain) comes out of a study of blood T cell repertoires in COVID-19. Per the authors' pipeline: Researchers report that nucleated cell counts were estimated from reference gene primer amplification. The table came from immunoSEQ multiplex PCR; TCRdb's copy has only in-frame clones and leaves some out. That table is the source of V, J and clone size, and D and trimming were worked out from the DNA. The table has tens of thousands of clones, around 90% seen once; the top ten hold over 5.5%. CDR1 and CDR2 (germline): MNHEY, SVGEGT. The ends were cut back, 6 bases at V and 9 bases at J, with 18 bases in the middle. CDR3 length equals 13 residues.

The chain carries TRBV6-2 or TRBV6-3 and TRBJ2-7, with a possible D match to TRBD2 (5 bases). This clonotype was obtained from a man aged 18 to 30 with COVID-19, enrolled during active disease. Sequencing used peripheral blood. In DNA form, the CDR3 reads TGTGCCAGCAGCCCTATTGGTTTCCGGGGGCAGTACTTC. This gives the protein CASSPIGFRGQYF.